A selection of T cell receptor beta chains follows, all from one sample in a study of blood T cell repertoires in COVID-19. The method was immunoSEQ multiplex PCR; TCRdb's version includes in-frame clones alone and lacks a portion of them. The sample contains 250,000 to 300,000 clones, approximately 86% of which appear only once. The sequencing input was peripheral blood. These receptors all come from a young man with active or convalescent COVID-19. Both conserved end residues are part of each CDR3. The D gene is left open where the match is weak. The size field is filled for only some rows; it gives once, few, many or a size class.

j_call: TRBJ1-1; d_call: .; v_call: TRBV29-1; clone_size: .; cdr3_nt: TGCAGCGTCGCTCAGTCCCTGGACTTGGGCACTGAAGCTTTCTTT; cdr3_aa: CSVAQSLDLGTEAFF
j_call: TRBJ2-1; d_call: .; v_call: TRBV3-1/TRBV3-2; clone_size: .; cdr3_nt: TGTGCCAGCAGCCAGGTACTAGCTCCCCATGAGCAGTTCTTC; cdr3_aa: CASSQVLAPHEQFF
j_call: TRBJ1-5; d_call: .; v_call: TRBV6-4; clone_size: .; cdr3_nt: TGTGCCAGCAGCGTTCGGTGCGATCAGCCCCAGCATTTT; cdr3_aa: CASSVRCDQPQHF
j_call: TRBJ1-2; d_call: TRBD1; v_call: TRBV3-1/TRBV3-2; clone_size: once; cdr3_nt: TGTGCCAGCAGCCAAGAGGGGGACAGGCTGGAGGGCTACACCTTC; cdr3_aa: CASSQEGDRLEGYTF
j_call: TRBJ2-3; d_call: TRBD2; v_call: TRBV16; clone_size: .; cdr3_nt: TGTGCCAGCAGCCAATCCGCCCTAGCGGGGGGCACAGATACGCAGTATTTT; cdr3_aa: CASSQSALAGGTDTQYF
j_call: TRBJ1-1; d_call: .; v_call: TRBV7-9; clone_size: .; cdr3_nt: TGTGCCATTCGGGTTATCACTGAAGCTTTCTTT; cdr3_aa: CAIRVITEAFF
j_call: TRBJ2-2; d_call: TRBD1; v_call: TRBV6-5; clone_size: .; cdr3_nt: TGTGCCAGCAGTTACTCACCAGGGGGCCTCACCGGGGAGCTGTTTTTT; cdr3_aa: CASSYSPGGLTGELFF
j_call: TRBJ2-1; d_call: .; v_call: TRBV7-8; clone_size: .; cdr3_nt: TGTGCCAGCAGCCCTAGTATTGCTAGCCTATACAATGAGCAGTTCTTC; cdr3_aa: CASSPSIASLYNEQFF
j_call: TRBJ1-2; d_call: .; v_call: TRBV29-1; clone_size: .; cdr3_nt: TGCAGCGTTCGACAGGAGTACTATGGCTACACCTTC; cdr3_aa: CSVRQEYYGYTF
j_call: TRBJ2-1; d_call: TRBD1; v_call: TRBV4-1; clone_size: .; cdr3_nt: TGCGCCAGCAGCCAACGACAGGGCCTGGGATACAATGAGCAGTTCTTC; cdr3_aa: CASSQRQGLGYNEQFF
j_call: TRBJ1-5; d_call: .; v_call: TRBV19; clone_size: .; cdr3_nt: TGTGCCAGTAGATCGCAGCAGGGTTCGGGTCAGCCCCAGCATTTT; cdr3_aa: CASRSQQGSGQPQHF
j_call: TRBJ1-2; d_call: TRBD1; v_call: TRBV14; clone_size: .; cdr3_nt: TGTGCCAGCAGCCGAGACAGGGACTATGGCTACACCTTC; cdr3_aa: CASSRDRDYGYTF
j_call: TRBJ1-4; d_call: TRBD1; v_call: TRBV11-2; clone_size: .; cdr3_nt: TGTGCCAGCAGCAGAATTGGCACAGGGGGCCTTAATGAAAAACTGTTTTTT; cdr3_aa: CASSRIGTGGLNEKLFF
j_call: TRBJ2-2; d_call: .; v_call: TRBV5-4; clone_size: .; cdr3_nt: TGTGCCAGCAGCCAAACAGGGACCGGGGAGCTGTTTTTT; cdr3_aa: CASSQTGTGELFF
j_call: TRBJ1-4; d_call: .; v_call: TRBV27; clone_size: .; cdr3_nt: TGTGCCAGCAGTTCCTTTAATGAAAAACTGTTTTTT; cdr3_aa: CASSSFNEKLFF
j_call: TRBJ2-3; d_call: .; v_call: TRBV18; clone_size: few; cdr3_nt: TGTGCCAGCTCACCATCCGGGACTAGCACAGATACGCAGTATTTT; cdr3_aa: CASSPSGTSTDTQYF
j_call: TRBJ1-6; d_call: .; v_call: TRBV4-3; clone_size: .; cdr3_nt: TGCGCCAGCAGCCAAGGGGACAACTATAATTCACCCCTCCACTTT; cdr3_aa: CASSQGDNYNSPLHF
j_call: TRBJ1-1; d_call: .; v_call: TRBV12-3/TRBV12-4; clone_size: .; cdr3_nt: TGTGCCAGCAGCAATCAACTACAGGGCATGGCTTTCTTT; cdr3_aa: CASSNQLQGMAFF
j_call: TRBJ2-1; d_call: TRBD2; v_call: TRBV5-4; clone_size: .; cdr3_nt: TGTGCCAGCAGCTTCCCTAGCGGGGGGGCCGGGAATGAGCAGTTCTTC; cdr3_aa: CASSFPSGGAGNEQFF
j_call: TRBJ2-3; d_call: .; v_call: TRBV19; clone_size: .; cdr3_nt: TGTGCCAGTAGTTTGACTCGGGGCACAGATACGCAGTATTTT; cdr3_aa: CASSLTRGTDTQYF
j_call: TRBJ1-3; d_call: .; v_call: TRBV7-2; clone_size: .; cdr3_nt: TGTGCCAGCAGCTTATTCGGGGTTGGAACAGCTGGAAACACCATATATTTT; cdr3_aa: CASSLFGVGTAGNTIYF
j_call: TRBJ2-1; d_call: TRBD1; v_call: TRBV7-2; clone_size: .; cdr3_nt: TGTGCCAGCAGCTTATTACAGGGGATATCCTACAATGAGCAGTTCTTC; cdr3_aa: CASSLLQGISYNEQFF
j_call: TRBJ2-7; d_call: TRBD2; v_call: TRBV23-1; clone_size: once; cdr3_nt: TGCGCCAGCAGCCCCGGGACTAGCGGGGGAAATCCCCACTACGAGCAGTACTTC; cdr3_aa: CASSPGTSGGNPHYEQYF
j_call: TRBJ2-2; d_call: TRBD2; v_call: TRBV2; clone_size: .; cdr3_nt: TGTGCCAGCAGTGAAGAAGCGGGGGGCGTCCGGACCGGGGAGCTGTTTTTT; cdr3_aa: CASSEEAGGVRTGELFF
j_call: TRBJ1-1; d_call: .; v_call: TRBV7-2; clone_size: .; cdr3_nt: TGTGCCAGCAGCGACAGACGGACTATGAACACTGAAGCTTTCTTT; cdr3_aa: CASSDRRTMNTEAFF
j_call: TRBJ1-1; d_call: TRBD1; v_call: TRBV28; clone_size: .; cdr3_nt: TGTGCCAGCAGGACCTCCGGGACAGTAAACACTGAAGCTTTCTTT; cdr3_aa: CASRTSGTVNTEAFF
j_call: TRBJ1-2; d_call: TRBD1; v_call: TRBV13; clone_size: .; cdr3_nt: TGTGCCAGCAGTCAACAGGGGGCGGACGTCCCTTATGGCTACACCTTC; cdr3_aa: CASSQQGADVPYGYTF
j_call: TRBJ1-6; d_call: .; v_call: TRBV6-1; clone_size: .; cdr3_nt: TGTGCCAGCAGTGAACAGGCCGACAGCTCCTATAATTCACCCCTCCACTTT; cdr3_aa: CASSEQADSSYNSPLHF
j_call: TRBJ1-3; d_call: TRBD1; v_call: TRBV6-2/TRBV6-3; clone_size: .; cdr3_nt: TGTGCCAGCAGTCACGCCGGACAGGGAGGATTTGGAAACACCATATATTTT; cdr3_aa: CASSHAGQGGFGNTIYF
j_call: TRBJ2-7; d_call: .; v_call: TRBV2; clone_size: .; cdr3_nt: TGTGCCAGCAGTGCCCTATACGAGCAGTACTTC; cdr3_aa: CASSALYEQYF
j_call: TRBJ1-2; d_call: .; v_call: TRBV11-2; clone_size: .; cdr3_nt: TGTGCCAGCAGCCTCTTCATTCACACTAACTATGGCTACACCTTC; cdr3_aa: CASSLFIHTNYGYTF
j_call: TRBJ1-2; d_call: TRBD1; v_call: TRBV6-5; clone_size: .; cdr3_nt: TGTGCCAGCGGAAACAGGGGGCAAGTCTATGGCTACACCTTC; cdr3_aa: CASGNRGQVYGYTF
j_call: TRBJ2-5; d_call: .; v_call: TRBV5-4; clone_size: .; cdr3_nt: TGTGCCAGCAGCTTTAAGGGGTCAGCGGAGACCCAGTACTTC; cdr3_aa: CASSFKGSAETQYF
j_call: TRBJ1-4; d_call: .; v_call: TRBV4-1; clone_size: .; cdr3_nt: TGCGCCAGCACCTCGATGGGGCTTGATGAAAAACTGTTTTTT; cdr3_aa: CASTSMGLDEKLFF
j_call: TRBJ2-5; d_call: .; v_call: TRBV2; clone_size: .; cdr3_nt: TGTGCCAGCAGTGGCGACACCTCTTGGTTGCCGACCCAGTACTTC; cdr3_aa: CASSGDTSWLPTQYF
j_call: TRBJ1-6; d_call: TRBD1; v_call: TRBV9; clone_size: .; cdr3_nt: TGTGCCAGCAGCGTAGATCGGGCAGGGGGCTCCTATAATTCACCCCTCCACTTT; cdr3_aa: CASSVDRAGGSYNSPLHF
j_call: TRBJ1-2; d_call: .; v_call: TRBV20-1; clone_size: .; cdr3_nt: TGCAGTGCTAGTTCTAGGCCCCCTAACTATGGCTACACCTTC; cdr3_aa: CSASSRPPNYGYTF
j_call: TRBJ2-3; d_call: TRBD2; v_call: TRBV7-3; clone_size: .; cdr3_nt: TGTGCCAGCAGCCCGCGGGGGAACACAGATACGCAGTATTTT; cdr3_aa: CASSPRGNTDTQYF
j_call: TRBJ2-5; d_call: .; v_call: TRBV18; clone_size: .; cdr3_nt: TGTGCCAGCTCACGAACAGGCCAAGAGACCCAGTACTTC; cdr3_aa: CASSRTGQETQYF
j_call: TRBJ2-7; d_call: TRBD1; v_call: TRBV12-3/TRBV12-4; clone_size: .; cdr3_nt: TGTGCCAGCAGACAGGGGTACGAGCAGTACTTC; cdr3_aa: CASRQGYEQYF
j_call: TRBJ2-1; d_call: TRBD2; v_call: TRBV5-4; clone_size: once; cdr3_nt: TGTGCCAGCAACGGGGGGGGGACCTACAATGAGCAGTTCTTC; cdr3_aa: CASNGGGTYNEQFF
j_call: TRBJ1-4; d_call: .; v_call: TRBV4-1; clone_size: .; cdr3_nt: TGCGCCAGCAGCCAAGATGTAAATCAGGGAACTAATGAAAAACTGTTTTTT; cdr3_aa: CASSQDVNQGTNEKLFF
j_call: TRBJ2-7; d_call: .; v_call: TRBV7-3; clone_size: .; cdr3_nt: TGTGCCAGCTATAGCAGCTCCTACGAGCAGTACTTC; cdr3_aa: CASYSSSYEQYF
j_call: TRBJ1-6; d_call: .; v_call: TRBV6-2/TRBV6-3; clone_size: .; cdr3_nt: TGTGCCAGCAGTTACTTCCTGGGCGATTCACCCCTCCACTTT; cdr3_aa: CASSYFLGDSPLHF
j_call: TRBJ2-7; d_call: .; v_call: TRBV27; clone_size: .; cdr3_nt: TGTGCCAGCAGCTCTATTTGGGGGGGACAGGTTCCCCAGCAGTACTTC; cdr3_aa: CASSSIWGGQVPQQYF
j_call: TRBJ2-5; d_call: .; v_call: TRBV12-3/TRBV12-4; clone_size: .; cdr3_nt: TGTGCCAGCAGACGGGAAGAGACCCAGTACTTC; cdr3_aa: CASRREETQYF
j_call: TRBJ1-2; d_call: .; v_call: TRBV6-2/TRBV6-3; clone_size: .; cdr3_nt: TGTGCCAGCAGTTACTCGGGTCAGGGAACGGGCTACACCTTC; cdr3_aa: CASSYSGQGTGYTF
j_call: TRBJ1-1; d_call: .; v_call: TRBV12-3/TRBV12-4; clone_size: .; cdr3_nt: TGTGCCAGCAGTTTAGTCGAGGGCACTGAAGCTTTCTTT; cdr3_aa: CASSLVEGTEAFF
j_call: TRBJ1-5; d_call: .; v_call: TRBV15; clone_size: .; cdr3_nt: TGTGCCACCAGCAGAGATTTGGTTTCCGGGTCAGACCAGCCCCAGCATTTT; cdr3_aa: CATSRDLVSGSDQPQHF
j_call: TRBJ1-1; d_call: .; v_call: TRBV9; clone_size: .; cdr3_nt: TGTGCCAGCAGTTTACAGGTGTTCACTGAAGCTTTCTTT; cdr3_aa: CASSLQVFTEAFF
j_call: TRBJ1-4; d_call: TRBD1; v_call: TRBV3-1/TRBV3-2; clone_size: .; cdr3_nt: TGTGCCAGCAGCCATAACAGGGGTCCAACTAATGAAAAACTGTTTTTT; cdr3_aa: CASSHNRGPTNEKLFF
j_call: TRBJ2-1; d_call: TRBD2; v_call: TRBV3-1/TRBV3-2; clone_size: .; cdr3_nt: TGTGCCAGCAGCCAAGTGTTGGTAGCGGGAAGGGAGCAGTTCTTC; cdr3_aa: CASSQVLVAGREQFF
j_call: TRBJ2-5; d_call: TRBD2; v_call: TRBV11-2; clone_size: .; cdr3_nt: TGTGCCAGCAGCTCTACTCCAGCGGGGGGGCGGGAGACCCAGTACTTC; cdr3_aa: CASSSTPAGGRETQYF
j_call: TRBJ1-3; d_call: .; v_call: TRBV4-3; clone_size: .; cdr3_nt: TGCGCCAGCAGCCAACAGGGCTCTGGAAACACCATATATTTT; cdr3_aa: CASSQQGSGNTIYF
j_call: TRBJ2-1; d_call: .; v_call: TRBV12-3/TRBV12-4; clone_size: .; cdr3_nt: TGTGCCAGCAGTTTAGGCCAGGGCTATGAGCAGTTCTTC; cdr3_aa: CASSLGQGYEQFF
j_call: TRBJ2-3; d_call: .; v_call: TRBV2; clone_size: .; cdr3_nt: TGTGCCGGAGGGGGGGGCCTGGCAGATACGCAGTATTTT; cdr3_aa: CAGGGGLADTQYF
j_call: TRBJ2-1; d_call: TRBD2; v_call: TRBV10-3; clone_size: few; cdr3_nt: TGTGCCATCAGTGAGTCCCAGGCTAGCGGGGATTACAATGAGCAGTTCTTC; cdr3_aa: CAISESQASGDYNEQFF
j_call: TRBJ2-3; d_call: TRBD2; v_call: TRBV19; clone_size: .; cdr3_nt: TGTGCCAGTCAGAATGTCCTAGCGGGGGGCCCAGATACGCAGTATTTT; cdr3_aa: CASQNVLAGGPDTQYF